Shown below are 11 T cell receptor beta chains from a single sample sequenced in a study of type 1 regulatory T cells. These TCRs' antigens remain unknown. TCRdb reprocessed the reads via MiXCR and lists one record per CDR3 protein. The sample holds about 42,000 distinct CDR3 sequences; roughly an eighth are singletons and the top ten take approximately 8%. The sample was cultured non-Tr1 T cells, either the whole culture or a sorted T cell fraction (not recorded which). Every receptor here comes from a human donor in good health.

This clonotype was recorded at least ten times. This chain uses TRBV20-1 with TRBJ2-1, with 10 bases identical to TRBD2. J gave up 9 bases and V 2 bases, and 7 bases lay outside the gene matches. Germline values: CDR1 DFQATT, CDR2 SNEGSKA (reference sequence). This CDR3 contains 14 residues. CDR3 sequence reads: CSARNSGRGFEQFF. CDR3 nucleotide sequence: TGCAGTGCTAGAAACAGCGGGAGGGGCTTTGAGCAGTTCTTC.

This clonotype is judged medium-sized. The chain has TRBV12-3 or TRBV12-4 and TRBJ1-4; D perhaps matches TRBD1 (5 bases). V gave up 8 bases and J gave up 7 bases, with 17 bases separating them. CDR3 length: 14 amino acids. The CDR3 spells CASRRGTGIEKLFF. The CDR3 DNA follows: TGTGCCAGCCGCCGGGGGACGGGAATTGAAAAACTGTTTTTT.

This clonotype was detected only a few times. A read error may explain this, as a much larger clone is one base away. The chain links TRBV6-2 or TRBV6-3 to TRBJ2-5; D is perhaps TRBD1 or TRBD2 (5 bases each). The CDR3 runs to 14 residues. The V and J ends lost 7 bases and 5 bases respectively, with 17 bases between them. Germline loops: CDR1 MNHEY, CDR2 SVGEGT. The DNA of the CDR3 is TGTGCCAGCACCCGGGACGGGATGGGGGAGACCCAGTACTTC. Translating it yields CASTRDGMGETQYF.

There are many counts of this clonotype. The CDR3 is CSAPQARQYF. The CDR3 DNA follows: TGCAGTGCCCCGCAGGCCCGTCAGTACTTC. This chain links TRBV20-1 with TRBJ2-4, with D unclear. Germline V lookup: CDR1 DFQATT, CDR2 SNEGSKA (reference sequence). Trimming left V 6 bases short and J 12 bases short, with 12 bases between. The CDR3 is 10 amino acids.

This clonotype was seen only a few times. V is TRBV20-1 and J is TRBJ2-3, with TRBD2 matching over 8 bases. Germline V gives CDR1 DFQATT, CDR2 SNEGSKA (reference sequence). This CDR3 contains 15 residues. V trimming: 7 bases; J trimming: 2 bases; junction bases outside the gene matches: 11. The CDR3 DNA sequence: TGCAGTGGCCTACTAGCGGAGTGGATCACAGATACGCAGTATTTT. Residues: CSGLLAEWITDTQYF.

This clonotype was counted ten times or more. The chain carries TRBV4-3 and TRBJ1-2; perhaps TRBD1 as D (5 bases). The ends were cut back, 1 base at V and 4 bases at J, with 19 bases in the middle. Germline V gene sequence: CDR1 LGHNA, CDR2 YSLEER. The CDR3 consists of 17 residues. CDR3 DNA: TGCGCCAGCAGCCAAGTGACAGCCCTTGTTAGCTCCTATGGCTACACCTTC. Translating it yields CASSQVTALVSSYGYTF.

This clonotype was counted ten times or more. V and J are TRBV6-2 or TRBV6-3 and TRBJ2-3; D unresolved. Germline CDR1 reads MNHEY; CDR2 reads SVGEGT. Trimming took off 3 bases at V and 6 bases at J, with 4 bases between the two ends. The CDR3 has 11 amino acids. The CDR3 loop is CASSYWDTQYF. The DNA for the CDR3 is TGTGCCAGCAGTTATTGGGATACGCAGTATTTT.

This clonotype has a count of ten or more. V gene TRBV20-1 combines with J gene TRBJ2-1; D might be TRBD1 (5 bases). V shed 3 bases and J shed 8 bases, with 11 bases lying between them. The CDR3 covers 12 residues. Germline lookup yields CDR1 DFQATT and CDR2 SNEGSKA (reference sequence). CDR3 in DNA: TGCAGTGCTAGCGGCAGGGTGGATGAGCAGTTCTTC. Its translation is CSASGRVDEQFF.

As for this clonotype: An end of the junction does not agree with germline; a read error may underlie this. The chain recombines TRBV27 with TRBJ1-6; D perhaps matches TRBD1 (6 bases). Per germline, CDR1 MNHEY and CDR2 SMNVEV (reference sequence). This CDR3 comprises 13 residues. The CDR3 is CASTQGLNSPVHF. The CDR3 DNA follows: TGTGCCAGCACACAGGGTCTGAATTCACCCGTCCACTTT.

This clonotype was detected only a few times. The chain is built from TRBV6-2 or TRBV6-3 and TRBJ2-3; D is undetermined. The germline CDR1 and CDR2 sequences are MNHEY and SVGEGT. V was cut by 4 bases and J by 5 bases, with 7 bases left in between. The length of the CDR3 is 12 residues. The CDR3 loop is CASSFWRDTQYF. The CDR3 DNA follows: TGTGCCAGCAGTTTTTGGCGAGATACGCAGTATTTT.

The V gene is TRBV12-3 or TRBV12-4, the J gene TRBJ1-2; D call uncertain. CDR3 length: 11 amino acids. V shed 7 bases and J shed 5 bases, with 8 bases lying between them. The chain's CDR3 is CASTVGYGYTF. The DNA of the CDR3 is TGTGCCAGCACCGTAGGGTATGGCTACACCTTC.